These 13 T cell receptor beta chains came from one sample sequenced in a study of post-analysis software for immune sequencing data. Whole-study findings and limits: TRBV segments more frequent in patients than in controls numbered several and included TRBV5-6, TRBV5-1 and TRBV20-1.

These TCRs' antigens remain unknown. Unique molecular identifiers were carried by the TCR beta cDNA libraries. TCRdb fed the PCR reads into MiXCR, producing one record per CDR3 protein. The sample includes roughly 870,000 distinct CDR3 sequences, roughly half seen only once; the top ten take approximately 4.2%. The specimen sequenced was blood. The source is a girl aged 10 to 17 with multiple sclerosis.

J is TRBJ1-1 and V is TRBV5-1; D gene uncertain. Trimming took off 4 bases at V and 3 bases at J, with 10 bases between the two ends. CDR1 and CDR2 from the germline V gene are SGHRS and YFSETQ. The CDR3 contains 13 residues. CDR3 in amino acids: CASSHFGDTEAFF. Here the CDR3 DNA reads TGCGCCAGCAGCCATTTCGGGGACACTGAAGCTTTCTTT.

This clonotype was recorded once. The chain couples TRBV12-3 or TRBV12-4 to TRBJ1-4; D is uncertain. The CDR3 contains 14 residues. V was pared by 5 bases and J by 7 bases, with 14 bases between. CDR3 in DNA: TGTGCCAGCAGTCCCTGGGCCTTTGGTGAAAAACTGTTTTTT. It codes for CASSPWAFGEKLFF.

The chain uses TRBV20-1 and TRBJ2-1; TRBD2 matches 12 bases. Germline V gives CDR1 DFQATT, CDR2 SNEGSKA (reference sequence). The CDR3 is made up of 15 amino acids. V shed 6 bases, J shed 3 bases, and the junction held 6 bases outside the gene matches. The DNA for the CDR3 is TGCAGTGCAGCTCTAGCGGGGGGGTACTACAATGAGCAGTTCTTC. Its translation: CSAALAGGYYNEQFF.

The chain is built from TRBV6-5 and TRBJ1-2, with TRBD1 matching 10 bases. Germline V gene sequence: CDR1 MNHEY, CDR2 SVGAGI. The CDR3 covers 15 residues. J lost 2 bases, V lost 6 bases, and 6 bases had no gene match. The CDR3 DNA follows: TGTGCCAGCAGCGACAGGGGGCTGGTAAACTATGGCTACACCTTC. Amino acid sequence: CASSDRGLVNYGYTF.

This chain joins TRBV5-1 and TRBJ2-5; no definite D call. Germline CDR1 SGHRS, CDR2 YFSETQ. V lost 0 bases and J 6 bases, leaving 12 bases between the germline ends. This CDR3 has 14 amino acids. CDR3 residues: CASSLGPPEQTQYF. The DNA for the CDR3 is TGCGCCAGCAGCTTGGGTCCCCCAGAACAGACCCAGTACTTC.

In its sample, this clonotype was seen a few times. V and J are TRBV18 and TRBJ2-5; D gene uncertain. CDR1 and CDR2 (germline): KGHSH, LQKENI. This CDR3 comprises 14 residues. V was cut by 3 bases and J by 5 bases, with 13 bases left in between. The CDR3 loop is CASSPNTRGETQYF. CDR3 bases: TGTGCCAGCTCACCTAATACGAGAGGCGAGACCCAGTACTTC.

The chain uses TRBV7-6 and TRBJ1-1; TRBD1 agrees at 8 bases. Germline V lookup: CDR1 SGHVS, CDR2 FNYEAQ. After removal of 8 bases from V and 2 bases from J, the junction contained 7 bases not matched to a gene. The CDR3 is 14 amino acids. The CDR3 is CASWRGTGNTEAFF. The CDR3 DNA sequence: TGTGCCAGCTGGAGGGGGACAGGTAACACTGAAGCTTTCTTT.

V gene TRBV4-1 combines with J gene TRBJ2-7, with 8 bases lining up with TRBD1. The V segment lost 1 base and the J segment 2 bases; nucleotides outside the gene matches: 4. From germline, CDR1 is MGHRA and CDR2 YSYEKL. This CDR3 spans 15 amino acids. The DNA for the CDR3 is TGCGCCAGCAGCCAAGGTGGACAGGGCGCCTACGAGCAGTACTTC. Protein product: CASSQGGQGAYEQYF.

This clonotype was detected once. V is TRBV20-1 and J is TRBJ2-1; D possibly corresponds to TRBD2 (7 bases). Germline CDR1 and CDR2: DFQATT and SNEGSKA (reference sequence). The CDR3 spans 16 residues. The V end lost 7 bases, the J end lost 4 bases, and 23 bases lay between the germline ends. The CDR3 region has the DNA TGCAGTGTCCTGGGTATGGTAGGGGGAGGGTACAATGAGCAGTTCTTC. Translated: CSVLGMVGGGYNEQFF.

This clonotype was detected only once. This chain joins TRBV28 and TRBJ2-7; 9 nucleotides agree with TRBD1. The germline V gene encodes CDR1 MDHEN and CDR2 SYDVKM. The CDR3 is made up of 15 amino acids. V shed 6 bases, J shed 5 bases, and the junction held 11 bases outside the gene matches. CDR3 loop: CASSPPGDRANEQYF. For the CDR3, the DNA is TGTGCCAGCAGCCCGCCAGGGGACAGGGCCAACGAGCAGTACTTC.

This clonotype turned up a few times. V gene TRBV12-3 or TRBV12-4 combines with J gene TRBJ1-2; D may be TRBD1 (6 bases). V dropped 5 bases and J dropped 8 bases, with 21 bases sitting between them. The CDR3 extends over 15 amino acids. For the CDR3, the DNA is TGTGCCAGCAGTAAACCCTCCGGGGGGGCGCAAGGCTACACCTTC. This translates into CASSKPSGGAQGYTF.

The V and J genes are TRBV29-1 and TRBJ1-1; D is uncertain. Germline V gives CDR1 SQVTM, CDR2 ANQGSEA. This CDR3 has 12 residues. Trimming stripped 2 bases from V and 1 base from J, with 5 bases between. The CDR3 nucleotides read TGCAGCGTTGAACAGCCGAACACTGAAGCTTTCTTT. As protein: CSVEQPNTEAFF.

The CDR3 nucleotides are TGTGCCAGCAGGCGGGGCGGGGGGCAAGACCGCACAGATACGCAGTATTTT. Its translation is CASRRGGGQDRTDTQYF. The chain is built from TRBV7-9 and TRBJ2-3, with TRBD2 matching over 8 bases. Germline CDR1 reads SEHNR; CDR2 reads FQNEAQ (reference sequence). Trimming at V came to 6 bases and at J to 1 base, leaving 12 bases not matched to a gene. The CDR3 covers 17 residues.